This T cell receptor beta chain is from a study of blood T cells in healthy people across ages. A second PCR, run for about 7 to 11 cycles, used a sample-barcoded 5' primer plus a J-beta primer mix. Each of the cDNA molecules was tagged by a template-switch adaptor with 12 random nucleotides. One entry per CDR3 protein results from TCRdb running MiXCR on the 5' RACE reads. The table lists 1,500,000 or so distinct CDR3 sequences, under 55% of them singletons. The CDR3 consists of 13 residues. Germline CDR1 MRHNA, CDR2 SNTAGT. Trimming took 8 bases from V and 8 from J, leaving 16 bases between them. With regard to this clonotype: Its antigen is still unknown.

Each donor was a healthy Caucasian individual from Russia, aged about 6 to 95. Study-level findings and limits: Per-million-T-cell TCR beta diversity fell roughly linearly with age.

This sequence was found in a woman younger than 30 in good health. The sequenced material came from blood. V gene TRBV6-4 combines with J gene TRBJ2-1; TRBD2 might be the D (6 bases). The CDR3 DNA reads as TGTGCCAGCTCGGAGGGAGTTGGTCATGAGCAGTTCTTC. It is translated as CASSEGVGHEQFF.